These 7 T cell receptor beta chains were all obtained from the same sample, sequenced in a study of blood T cells in healthy people across ages. PCR was performed a second time for about 7 to 11 cycles using a sample-barcoded 5' primer and a J-beta primer mix. TCRdb reanalysed the 5' RACE reads using MiXCR and keeps one entry per CDR3 protein. The table includes over a million distinct CDR3 sequences, 42% detected once. The specimen was blood. Receptor source: a woman aged 18-29 years in good health.

This clonotype was observed a few times. This chain uses TRBV3-1 with TRBJ1-2; TRBD1 might be the D (5 bases). The CDR3 loop spans 14 amino acids. Trimming removed 0 bases at V and 6 bases at J, with 11 bases between. The germline V gene encodes CDR1 LGHDT and CDR2 YNNKEL (reference sequence). The CDR3 reads CASSQDTRGDGYTF. CDR3 nucleotides: TGTGCCAGCAGCCAAGATACGAGAGGGGATGGCTACACCTTC.

Remarks on this clonotype: The junction differs from germline at one of its ends, possibly a read error. The chain joins TRBV29-1 to TRBJ2-7; D assignment may be TRBD1 or TRBD2 (5 bases each). Per germline, CDR1 SQVTM and CDR2 ANQGSEA. CDR3 length equals 14 residues. As DNA, the CDR3 is TGCAGCGTTGCCGTCCAGGGAGTGTCCTCCGAGCAGTACTTC. Protein product: CSVAVQGVSSEQYF.

This clonotype was observed a few times. The rearrangement links TRBV10-2 to TRBJ1-4; 9 bases fit TRBD1. V was pared by 6 bases and J by 4 bases, with 3 bases of the junction left unmatched. Germline lookup yields CDR1 WSHSY and CDR2 SAAADI. The CDR3 loop spans 14 amino acids. The CDR3 loop reads CASRGTGINEKLFF. The CDR3 nucleotides are TGCGCCAGCAGGGGGACAGGGATTAATGAAAAACTGTTTTTT.

This clonotype was seen repeatedly, ten times or more. This chain connects TRBV7-2 to TRBJ2-3; 8 positions agree with TRBD2. Germline-derived CDR1 and CDR2 are SGHTA and FQGNSA. The CDR3 contains 14 residues. V shed 6 bases, J shed 4 bases, and the junction held 6 bases outside the gene matches. The CDR3 reads CASSPRLAPDTQYF. In nucleotides, the CDR3 is TGTGCCAGCAGTCCCCGACTAGCGCCAGATACGCAGTATTTT.

This rearrangement joins TRBV29-1 to TRBJ2-3; D uncertain. Trimming left V 8 bases short and J 3 bases short, with 6 bases between. The V gene's germline CDR1 is SQVTM and CDR2 ANQGSEA. This CDR3 has 10 amino acids. This CDR3 reads CSLLTDTQYF. The CDR3 DNA follows: TGCAGCCTGCTTACAGATACGCAGTATTTT.

This clonotype was found a few times. The gene calls are TRBV10-3 and TRBJ1-6, with 10 bases matching TRBD1. V shed 10 bases and J 10 bases; nucleotides not matched to a gene: 7. CDR1 is ENHRY and CDR2 is SYGVKD in the germline V gene. This CDR3 is 13 amino acids long. The CDR3 sequence is CATSGTGVSPLHF. The CDR3 region has the DNA TGTGCCACCTCCGGGACAGGGGTATCACCCCTCCACTTT.

The count of this clonotype is one. The chain carries TRBV5-1 and TRBJ2-5, with TRBD2 matching over 14 bases. Germline V gene data show CDR1 as SGHRS and CDR2 as YFSETQ. The CDR3 is 16 amino acids. With 4 bases clipped from V and 5 bases from J, the junction kept 7 bases outside the gene matches. The CDR3 bases are TGCGCCAGCAGCATGCGACTAGCGGGGGGGCAGGAGACCCAGTACTTC. It encodes CASSMRLAGGQETQYF.